This T cell receptor (beta chain) was documented in a study of Ad26.COV2.S vaccination and SARS-CoV-2 variants. In the study overall: A COV1001 Ad26.COV2.S trial-arm participant provided the sample. Dosing was one shot or two shots 56 days apart. Overall study findings and caveats: Total responses of T cells may have been underestimated by the analyses of TCR breadth and depth.

The sample's treatment: roughly 19 received Ad26.COV2.S at low or high dose, single or two shots; 5 received placebo; per-sample allocation not given. Sample collection was performed on day 63 after the first vaccine or placebo injection. SARS-CoV-2 spike from the Wuhan strain was encoded by the vaccine, an Ad26 vector. Some clones are missing from TCRdb's copy, which holds only in-frame ones; the method was immunoSEQ multiplex PCR. The sample carries 350,000 to 450,000 clones, roughly four fifths recorded once. The germline gives CDR1 SGHTA, CDR2 FQGTGA. V lost 3 bases, J lost 4 bases, and 2 bases stayed unmatched. The CDR3 has 15 residues. Comment on this clone: Its cognate antigen is unknown.

The TCR comes from a person between 18 and 59 years old who received the Ad26.COV2.S COVID-19 vaccine or a placebo. Material: peripheral blood, obtained in a trial of Ad26.COV2.S vaccine versus placebo. The J gene is TRBJ2-3, the V gene TRBV7-3; 12 nucleotides line up with TRBD1. CDR3 residues: CASSLGTGGADTQYF. As DNA, the CDR3 is TGTGCCAGCAGCTTGGGGACAGGGGGCGCAGATACGCAGTATTTT.